One T cell receptor (beta chain) is described in this entry. Its antigen is currently unknown. CDR1 and CDR2 from the germline V gene are MNHEY and SMNVEV (reference sequence). Trimming cost V 3 bases and J 8 bases, with 11 bases left between them. CDR3 length equals 13 residues. MiXCR, applied by TCRdb to the reads, yields one record per CDR3 protein. In the table there are about 830,000 distinct CDR3 sequences, about 33% of which are singletons. The record originates from a study of T cell repertoires in cytomegalovirus infection. Study-level information: Recently identified HLA-C-restricted and well-studied HLA-B-restricted CMV epitopes were used. CMV infection and matching HLA type were both indicated by public TCR beta signatures.

Whole-study results and caveats: People with CMV and the relevant HLA were identified by cumulative public TCR beta family frequency. Across the ex vivo response, the dominant clonotypes were HLA-C-restricted CMV-specific TCR beta clonotypes.

This specimen consisted of cultured CD8+ T cells from PBMCs, obtained from culture after CMV antigen stimulation. The TCR originated in a human donor in good health (CMV status not recorded). Some clones in this sample may be carry-over from other donors' samples. This chain uses TRBV27 with TRBJ2-1, with D unclear. The CDR3 DNA sequence: TGTGCCAGCAGTTTTGGCGACTCTCATGAGCAGTTCTTC. The encoded protein is CASSFGDSHEQFF.